The 32 T cell receptor beta chains reported below all come from one sample, sequenced in a study of metastatic and nonmetastatic thyroid tumors. There were no patients who had received any treatment before thyroid surgery. Via MiXCR, TCRdb re-called the PCR reads. The table includes 30,000 to 50,000 clones, about 13% detected once. The specimen sequenced was blood. The receptors were gathered from a female donor with papillary thyroid cancer or a benign thyroid nodule (not recorded which). Some clones in this sample may be carry-over from other donors' samples.

By proportion, this clone is medium-sized. The rearrangement uses TRBV6-1 and TRBJ2-1; 10 bases align to TRBD1. With 5 bases clipped from V and 9 bases from J, the junction kept 10 bases outside the gene matches. The CDR3 consists of 15 residues. Germline V CDR1 and CDR2: MNHNS, SASEGT. The CDR3 sequence is CASSLKGQGFGEQFF. In DNA form, the CDR3 reads TGTGCCAGCAGTTTAAAGGGACAGGGGTTTGGTGAGCAGTTCTTC.

This clone was recorded many times. This chain uses TRBV24-1 with TRBJ1-1, with 8 bases lining up with TRBD1. Germline V lookup: CDR1 KGHDR, CDR2 SFDVKD. J gave up 4 bases and V 11 bases, and 11 bases lay outside the gene matches. The CDR3 runs 14 residues. This CDR3 reads CAIARGPGFTEAFF. The DNA of the CDR3 is TGTGCCATCGCCAGGGGGCCCGGATTCACTGAAGCTTTCTTT.

This clone is deemed medium-sized (0.01 to 0.1%). This chain uses TRBV28 with TRBJ1-2, with a weak D call TRBD1 (5 bases). CDR3 size: 14 residues. The germline gives CDR1 MDHEN, CDR2 SYDVKM. Trimming stripped 0 bases from V and 8 bases from J, with 13 bases between. In DNA form, the CDR3 reads TGTGCCAGCAGTTTATGGGATAGAAGGGGAGGCTACACCTTC. Its translation is CASSLWDRRGGYTF.

The V call is TRBV20-1, the J call TRBJ2-1, with TRBD2 matching 16 bases. Germline V lookup: CDR1 DFQATT, CDR2 SNEGSKA (reference sequence). V was pared by 6 bases and J by 7 bases, with 0 bases of the junction left unmatched. The CDR3 spans 13 residues. CDR3 residues: CSAGLAGGNEQFF. The CDR3 DNA sequence: TGCAGTGCGGGACTAGCGGGAGGGAATGAGCAGTTCTTC.

This clone was counted ten times or more. This sequence joins TRBV27 and TRBJ2-1; weak D call: TRBD2 (7 bases). CDR1 and CDR2 from the germline V gene are MNHEY and SMNVEV (reference sequence). The CDR3 loop spans 16 amino acids. The germline V and J ends were trimmed by 6 bases and 9 bases, with 24 bases remaining between them. The CDR3 spells CASRGRGARTSIEQFF. The CDR3 coding sequence is TGTGCCAGCAGAGGCCGGGGGGCGCGAACTTCCATTGAGCAGTTCTTC.

Worth noting for this clone: An end of the junction does not agree with germline; a read error may underlie this. The chain combines TRBV12-3 or TRBV12-4 with TRBJ1-1; a possible D gene is TRBD1 (5 bases). This CDR3 is built from 14 residues. CDR3 sequence (DNA): TGTGCCTGCAGCTTAGGGGCTCTGAACACTGAAGCTTTCTTT. It encodes CACSLGALNTEAFF.

The sample holds many counts of this clone. This chain joins TRBV27 and TRBJ2-2, with 8 bases that match TRBD2. Losses at the gene ends were 2 bases for V and 1 base for J; bases not matched to a gene: 3. The length of the CDR3 is 16 residues. CDR1 is MNHEY, CDR2 SMNVEV, per germline (reference sequence). CDR3 sequence reads: CASSLILAGNTGELFF. The CDR3 nucleotides are TGTGCCAGCAGTTTAATTCTAGCGGGGAACACCGGGGAGCTGTTTTTT.

This clone occurred many times. The chain carries TRBV2 and TRBJ1-2; no clear D. Germline V gene sequence: CDR1 SNHLY, CDR2 FYNNEI. V lost 2 bases and J lost 6, with 4 bases in between. This CDR3 contains 11 residues. The CDR3 sequence is CASSENNGYTF. The CDR3 DNA follows: TGTGCCAGCAGTGAAAACAATGGCTACACCTTC.

This clone was seen only a few times. Possible read error: a much larger clone is one base away. The rearrangement joins TRBV18 to TRBJ1-4; D perhaps matches TRBD1 (5 bases). CDR1 and CDR2 from the germline V gene are KGHSH and LQKENI. The CDR3 has 15 amino acids. Trimming pared 2 bases from V and 8 bases from J, leaving 15 bases between. The CDR3 bases are TGTGCCAGCTCACCATTCAACGGGGGAAAGGAAAAACTGTTTTTT. It codes for CASSPFNGGKEKLFF.

By share, this clone counts as medium-sized. The chain is built from TRBV19 and TRBJ2-1; the match to TRBD2 covers 7 bases. Germline V gives CDR1 LNHDA, CDR2 SQIVND (reference sequence). The CDR3 is 15 amino acids. Losses at the gene ends were 5 bases for V and 9 bases for J; bases not matched to a gene: 13. The CDR3 nucleotides read TGTGCCAGTAGTGGACGAGGGAGGGGAATAGGTGAGCAGTTCTTC. Protein product: CASSGRGRGIGEQFF.

The sample holds many counts of this clone. J is TRBJ2-7 and V is TRBV19; 11 bases fit TRBD1. Germline values: CDR1 LNHDA, CDR2 SQIVND (reference sequence). The CDR3 extends over 15 amino acids. Trimming took 4 bases from V and 5 from J; bases not matched to a gene: 7. CDR3: CASSTRDRGTHEQYF. For the CDR3, the DNA is TGTGCCAGTAGTACCCGGGACAGGGGGACACACGAGCAGTACTTC.

This clone qualifies as medium-sized. This chain uses TRBV6-2 or TRBV6-3 with TRBJ2-7; 10 bases agree with TRBD2. With V trimmed by 0 bases and J by 1 base, 6 bases remained unmatched. The germline gives CDR1 MNHEY, CDR2 SVGEGT. The CDR3 length is 17 residues. CDR3 in amino acids: CASSYSQREGSSYEQYF. In DNA form, the CDR3 reads TGTGCCAGCAGTTACTCCCAGCGGGAGGGCAGTTCCTACGAGCAGTACTTC.

This clone was recorded many times. The chain employs TRBV9 and TRBJ1-3, with D possibly TRBD1 on 5 matching bases. Germline V lookup: CDR1 SGDLS, CDR2 YYNGEE. This CDR3 contains 18 residues. V shed 3 bases and J shed 4 bases, with 23 bases lying between them. The CDR3: CASSAPGTPFYAGNTIYF. The DNA of the CDR3 is TGTGCCAGCAGCGCTCCCGGGACTCCGTTCTACGCGGGAAACACCATATATTTT.

About this clone itself: One base away lies a much larger clone, so this may be a sequencing read error. The rearrangement joins TRBV4-1 to TRBJ2-1; unclear D gene. Trimming stripped 6 bases from V and 15 bases from J, with 15 bases between. The CDR3 loop spans 11 amino acids. From germline, CDR1 is MGHRA and CDR2 YSYEKL. The CDR3 DNA sequence: TGCGCCAGCAGTCGGACCAACGATCTGTTCTTC. It specifies CASSRTNDLFF.

This clone was seen repeatedly, ten times or more. The chain is built from TRBV28 and TRBJ2-1, with 10 bases matching TRBD1. The ends lost 6 bases at V and 12 bases at J; junction bases unmatched: 5. Germline CDR1 and CDR2: MDHEN and SYDVKM. The length of the CDR3 is 12 residues. The CDR3 bases are TGTGCCAGCAGCCTGAGGACAGGGGGGCAGTTCTTC. This sequence encodes CASSLRTGGQFF.

This CDR3 is CASSAEPGQGRETQYF. CDR3 DNA: TGTGCCAGTAGCGCAGAACCGGGACAGGGCAGAGAGACCCAGTACTTC. This chain uses TRBV13 with TRBJ2-5; 9 bases are a match to TRBD1. Germline V gives CDR1 PRHDT, CDR2 FYEKMQ (reference sequence). The CDR3 length is 16 residues. V lost 9 bases and J lost 4; bases outside the gene matches: 15.

Ten or more counts support this clone. V gene TRBV2 combines with J gene TRBJ2-5; 7 bases fit TRBD2. Looked up from germline, CDR1 is SNHLY and CDR2 is FYNNEI. Trimming took 4 bases from V and 2 from J; bases not matched to a gene: 13. There are 17 residues in the CDR3. The CDR3 nucleotides read TGTGCCAGCAGTGCCCAACTAGCGATCAAAACTCAAGAGACCCAGTACTTC. Amino acid sequence: CASSAQLAIKTQETQYF.

This clone came up many times. A much larger clone lies a single base off, so this may be a read error. The same CDR3 is also encoded by other DNA sequences in this sample. The chain carries TRBV28 and TRBJ2-7; TRBD2 matches 14 bases. The CDR3 sequence is 15 residues long. Germline values: CDR1 MDHEN, CDR2 SYDVKM. V dropped 9 bases and J dropped 7; count of bases not matched to a gene: 11. The CDR3 reads CASSRGLAGGGEQYF. The DNA for the CDR3 is TGTGCCAGTAGCCGTGGACTAGCGGGAGGTGGAGAGCAGTACTTC.

Many counts were recorded for this clone. The chain links TRBV6-1 to TRBJ2-3; no definite D call. Trimming left V 5 bases short and J 2 bases short, with 8 bases between. The CDR3 length is 13 residues. Germline V CDR1 and CDR2: MNHNS, SASEGT. In DNA, the CDR3 is TGTGCCAGCAGTCACGGCCCCACAGATACGCAGTATTTT. Protein product: CASSHGPTDTQYF.

This clone was counted at least ten times. V and J are TRBV18 and TRBJ1-5; TRBD1 matches at 7 bases. The CDR3 is 14 residues long. Germline lookup yields CDR1 KGHSH and CDR2 LQKENI. J gave up 4 bases and V 6 bases, and 6 bases lay outside the gene matches. The CDR3 DNA reads TGTGCCAGCTCCCCCGGGACAGATAATCAGCCCCAGCATTTT. It codes for CASSPGTDNQPQHF.

The CDR3 DNA sequence: TGTGCCAGCATCTCCCTAGCGGGAGTCTCCGAGCAGTACTTC. Its protein is CASISLAGVSEQYF. The gene calls are TRBV6-2 or TRBV6-3 and TRBJ2-7; 10 bases match TRBD2. With V trimmed by 7 bases and J by 6 bases, 9 bases remained unmatched. The CDR3 is 14 residues long. The germline V gene encodes CDR1 MNHEY and CDR2 SVGEGT.

This chain uses TRBV11-3 with TRBJ2-3; 11 positions match TRBD1. The germline gives CDR1 SGHNT, CDR2 YENEEA. V was clipped by 3 bases and J by 1 base; unmatched bases: 0. The CDR3 consists of 15 residues. The CDR3 DNA sequence: TGTGCCAGCAGCTTGGGACAGGGGGGCACAGATACGCAGTATTTT. Its translation is CASSLGQGGTDTQYF.

This clone has ten or more counts. V is TRBV20-1 and J is TRBJ2-1; D gene unclear. Trimming removed 3 bases at V and 2 bases at J, with 17 bases between. This CDR3 is built from 16 residues. CDR1 DFQATT and CDR2 SNEGSKA come from the germline V gene (reference sequence). The DNA of the CDR3 is TGCAGTGCTAGGGGTTCGGGCGGTACCGCCTACAATGAGCAGTTCTTC. Its translation: CSARGSGGTAYNEQFF.

V gene TRBV7-9 combines with J gene TRBJ2-7; D is perhaps TRBD1 (6 bases). Trimming shortened V by 1 base and J by 6 bases, and 7 bases separated the two germline ends. The V gene's germline CDR1 is SEHNR and CDR2 FQNEAQ (reference sequence). The CDR3 has 12 amino acids. The CDR3 DNA follows: TGTGCCAGCAGCTTAGAAGGGGGCGAGCAGTACTTC. Translating it yields CASSLEGGEQYF.

This clone was picked up a small number of times. The V call is TRBV9, the J call TRBJ2-3; TRBD1 might be the D (6 bases). The CDR3 is 16 residues long. The V gene lost 3 bases and the J gene lost 1 base, with 15 bases spanning the gap. Germline V gives CDR1 SGDLS, CDR2 YYNGEE. Here the CDR3 reads CASSATLNRGTDTQYF. In DNA, the CDR3 is TGTGCCAGCAGCGCCACCCTCAACAGGGGCACAGATACGCAGTATTTT.

This clone showed up many times. This chain connects TRBV15 to TRBJ2-1; D may be TRBD2 (6 bases). The V end was cut by 5 bases, the J end by 7 bases, with 15 bases between. The CDR3 extends over 14 amino acids. Germline assignment: CDR1 LNHNV and CDR2 YYDKDF (reference sequence). The CDR3 bases are TGTGCCACCAGCCCGCGGAGGGAAAGGAATGAGCAGTTCTTC. This encodes CATSPRRERNEQFF.

J is TRBJ2-1 and V is TRBV5-1; D is uncertain. The V gene's germline CDR1 is SGHRS and CDR2 YFSETQ. The V end was cut by 0 bases, the J end by 7 bases, with 8 bases between. The CDR3 consists of 13 residues. The CDR3 reads CASSLEIGNEQFF. For the CDR3, the DNA is TGCGCCAGCAGCTTGGAAATTGGGAATGAGCAGTTCTTC.

The table lists this clone with many counts. The chain is built from TRBV20-1 and TRBJ1-1; D ambiguous. Trimming took 1 base from V and 4 from J, leaving 7 bases between them. CDR1 is DFQATT, CDR2 SNEGSKA, per germline (reference sequence). This CDR3 has 12 residues. The chain's CDR3 is CSARGGGTEAFF. In nucleotides, the CDR3 is TGCAGTGCTAGAGGCGGAGGCACTGAAGCTTTCTTT.

The table lists this clone with a few counts. V usage is TRBV27 and J usage is TRBJ2-7; TRBD2 is a possible D gene (5 bases). The CDR3 runs 13 residues. V was cut by 6 bases and J by 4 bases, with 13 bases left in between. Germline CDR1 MNHEY, CDR2 SMNVEV (reference sequence). The CDR3 region has the DNA TGTGCCAGCAGATCTCGGGAAACTTACGAGCAGTACTTC. It specifies CASRSRETYEQYF.

This clone was recorded at least ten times. V gene TRBV27 combines with J gene TRBJ2-5; D gene uncertain. Trimming removed 6 bases at V and 5 bases at J, with 10 bases between. The V gene's germline CDR1 is MNHEY and CDR2 SMNVEV (reference sequence). This CDR3 has 12 residues. CDR3 in amino acids: CASRPNRETQYF. Here the CDR3 DNA reads TGTGCCAGCAGGCCTAATCGGGAGACCCAGTACTTC.

The chain is built from TRBV6-1 and TRBJ2-1; D is uncertain. V shed 5 bases and J shed 0 bases, with 11 bases lying between them. The V gene's germline CDR1 is MNHNS and CDR2 SASEGT. CDR3 length: 15 amino acids. CDR3 bases: TGTGCCAGCAGTCTCCCGATCTTCTCCTACAATGAGCAGTTCTTC. Protein sequence: CASSLPIFSYNEQFF.

Ten or more counts support this clone. This chain uses TRBV2 with TRBJ1-1; a possible D gene is TRBD1 (5 bases). The length of the CDR3 is 15 residues. Trimming stripped 11 bases from V and 5 bases from J, with 24 bases between. The germline V gene has CDR1 SNHLY and CDR2 FYNNEI. CDR3 DNA sequence: TGTGCCTTGAGGGGTACGCCTGAGATCGGGACTGAAGCTTTCTTT. This encodes CALRGTPEIGTEAFF.